Reported below is one TCR beta chain. Its antigen is still unknown. The data belong to a study of shared clonotypes between healthy human individuals. Study-wide results and limits: In contrast to clonotypes shared by all four donors, non-shared clonotypes had lower generation probabilities. Specimens sampled were limited to blood, with tissue repertoires likely differing.

Assay: immunoSEQ multiplex PCR; the TCRdb copy retains only in-frame clones and omits some. The sample consists of about a million clones, 76% of them appearing once. The source of this sequence is a man between 18 and 29 years old in good health. The sequenced sample was memory CD4+ T cells sorted from blood. Described subset: CD45RA-negative fraction.

CDR3 sequence (DNA): TGCGCCAGCAGCTTAGCGGGGAAGTTCACCGGGGAGCTGTTTTTT. It encodes CASSLAGKFTGELFF. This sequence joins TRBV5-1 and TRBJ2-2, with 7 bases aligning to TRBD2. The CDR3 has 15 residues. Germline-derived CDR1 and CDR2 are SGHRS and YFSETQ. The trim removed 2 bases at V and 4 bases at J, leaving 5 bases unmatched.